This paragraph covers one T cell receptor beta chain sequence. The sample comes from a study of T cells of healthy individuals. Using its own MiXCR run on the 5' RACE reads, TCRdb lists one record per CDR3 protein. The sample carries approximately 50,000 distinct CDR3 sequences, about 15% recorded once. This TCR was recovered from a human donor in good health.

The CDR3, as DNA: TGTGCCAGCAGCGTAAGTCCCAGCCGGGAGACCCAGTACTTC. This encodes CASSVSPSRETQYF. The chain employs TRBV9 and TRBJ2-5; D remains unclear. Trimming took 1 base from V and 5 from J, leaving 12 bases between them. Germline V lookup: CDR1 SGDLS, CDR2 YYNGEE. The CDR3 is 14 amino acids.